Listed below are T cell receptor beta chains from one sample, sequenced in a study of cytomegalovirus exposure and HLA in healthy donors. This table comes from immunoSEQ multiplex PCR, and its TCRdb copy is limited to in-frame clones, with some not included. The sample carries approximately 200,000 clones, about 90% recorded once. The sequenced sample was PBMCs. Every receptor here comes from a woman younger than 30 in good health and CMV-seronegative. Each CDR3 is given with its conserved first and last residue. D genes are given only for firm matches. Only some rows state a clone size, as once, few, many or a class for expanded clones.

>TRBJ2-7|TRBV27|once|NA
CASSLSWNSGYEQYF
TGTGCCAGCAGTTTATCCTGGAACTCAGGTTACGAGCAGTACTTC
>TRBJ1-5|TRBV28|NA|NA
CASGGAAFGQPQHF
TGTGCCAGCGGGGGGGCAGCGTTCGGTCAGCCCCAGCATTTT
>TRBJ1-1|TRBV28|NA|NA
CASSLRLQGNTEAFF
TGTGCCAGCAGTTTAAGGTTGCAGGGGAATACTGAAGCTTTCTTT
>TRBJ2-7|TRBV28|NA|TRBD1
CASDGTGPLSEQYF
TGTGCCAGCGACGGGACAGGGCCCTTGTCCGAGCAGTACTTC
>TRBJ2-3|TRBV14|once|TRBD2
CASSQDPLAGVTQYF
TGTGCCAGCAGCCAAGATCCCCTAGCGGGAGTTACGCAGTATTTT
>TRBJ1-5|TRBV7-9|NA|TRBD1
CASSQGQATFNQPQHF
TGTGCCAGCAGTCAAGGACAGGCCACCTTCAATCAGCCCCAGCATTTT
>TRBJ2-2|TRBV14|NA|NA
CASSQAGGTGELFF
TGTGCCAGCAGCCAAGCCGGGGGCACCGGGGAGCTGTTTTTT
>TRBJ2-7|TRBV27|NA|NA
CASSSTGSGSYEQYF
TGTGCCAGCAGTTCGACCGGGAGTGGCTCCTACGAGCAGTACTTC
>TRBJ1-2|TRBV28|once|NA
CASRQGNGYTF
TGTGCCAGCCGGCAGGGGAATGGCTACACCTTC
>TRBJ2-3|TRBV27|NA|TRBD2
CASCAGTSATDTQYF
TGTGCCAGCTGCGCCGGGACTAGCGCGACAGATACGCAGTATTTT